This T cell receptor beta chain was identified in a study of T cells in Graves' hyperthyroidism and ophthalmopathy. This clonotype showed up just a few times. Regions amplified from RNA transcripts were the TCR beta CDR3 regions. An initial round of RT-PCR targeting the TCR CDR3 relied on the HTBI primer set. MiXCR was run by TCRdb on the multiplex PCR reads, yielding one entry per CDR3 protein. The data contain a few hundred thousand distinct CDR3 sequences, around a sixth of them singletons. The junction had 7 bases not matched to a gene; V was cut back by 0 bases and J by 4 bases. This CDR3 contains 15 residues. From germline, CDR1 is SGHRS and CDR2 YFSETQ. Hyperthyroidism of Graves' type that showed no ophthalmopathy progression within 18 months was stable.

The sequence was collected from a woman in her twenties or thirties with Graves' hyperthyroidism. J is TRBJ2-7 and V is TRBV5-1, with TRBD2 matching over 7 bases. The sequenced sample was blood. CDR3 bases: TGCGCCAGCAGCTTGGACCCCGGGACTATATACGAGCAGTACTTC. Translation gives CASSLDPGTIYEQYF.